This TCR beta chain came from a study of blood T cell repertoires in COVID-19. Turning to the study itself: T cells, B-cell-depleted T cells, or PBMCs provided the cDNA or gDNA that served as material.

Authors' analysis steps: Amplifying reference gene primers gave estimates of nucleated cell counts. Profiled with immunoSEQ multiplex PCR; TCRdb holds only in-frame clones, not every one. The DNA gave D and trimming, while V, J and clone size come from that table. The sample has some 240,000 clones, 85% to 90% seen once; the top ten hold 3.5% to 5%. Trimming took 0 bases from V and 6 from J, leaving 9 bases between them. The CDR3 loop spans 14 amino acids. Germline V CDR1 and CDR2: SGHRS, YFSETQ. This clonotype was obtained from a woman in her thirties or forties who had recovered from COVID-19. V usage is TRBV5-1 and J usage is TRBJ2-2, with D perhaps matching TRBD2 (5 bases). The sequenced sample consisted of peripheral blood. This chain's CDR3 is CASSLAGVPGELFF. For the CDR3, the DNA is TGCGCCAGCAGCTTGGCCGGGGTACCCGGGGAGCTGTTTTTT.